A selection of T cell receptor beta chains follows, all from one sample in a study of neurological immune-mediated disorders. TCRdb ran MiXCR on the 5' RACE reads and lists one entry per CDR3 protein. Of about 66,000 distinct CDR3 sequences in the sample, roughly 4.8% are singletons; the top ten hold around 7%. The material sequenced was PBMCs. These receptors all stem from a man aged 25 to 40 with multiple sclerosis. CDR3s include the opening cysteine and the closing phenylalanine or tryptophan. The D gene is left open where the match is weak. Clone size is stated in some rows and not others, as once, few, many or a class when expanded.

j_call	v_call	d_call	clone_size	cdr3_aa	cdr3_nt
TRBJ1-3	TRBV29-1	TRBD1	many	CSAAGQGVGGNTIYF	TGCAGCGCTGCGGGACAGGGAGTTGGTGGAAACACCATATATTTT
TRBJ2-2	TRBV27	NA	few	CACRGQPNTGELFF	TGTGCCTGCCGAGGACAGCCGAACACCGGGGAGCTGTTTTTT
TRBJ1-2	TRBV5-1	NA	few	CASSLDGPLGGYTF	TGCGCCAGCAGCTTGGACGGTCCGTTGGGGGGCTACACCTTC
TRBJ2-3	TRBV29-1	TRBD2	NA	CSVGGGPRTDTQYF	TGCAGCGTGGGCGGGGGGCCCCGCACAGATACGCAGTATTTT
TRBJ1-1	TRBV20-1	NA	many	CSARDLYGGLNTEAFF	TGCAGTGCTAGAGATCTATATGGGGGCTTGAACACTGAAGCTTTCTTT
TRBJ1-1	TRBV5-1	NA	many	CASSLFDANTEAFF	TGCGCCAGCAGCCTTTTCGATGCGAACACTGAAGCTTTCTTT
TRBJ2-5	TRBV6-2/TRBV6-3	NA	many	CASSPVRGGEETQYF	TGTGCCAGCAGCCCCGTGCGGGGTGGGGAAGAGACCCAGTACTTC
TRBJ1-2	TRBV20-1	NA	NA	CSARDRADYGYTF	TGCAGTGCTAGAGACAGGGCGGACTATGGCTACACCTTC
TRBJ1-4	TRBV7-9	NA	many	CASSTGTNRANEKLFF	TGTGCCAGCAGTACAGGGACAAATCGCGCTAATGAAAAACTGTTTTTT
TRBJ1-4	TRBV9	NA	many	CASSVAPMGNEKLFF	TGTGCCAGCAGCGTAGCGCCTATGGGGAATGAAAAACTGTTTTTT
TRBJ2-5	TRBV5-1	NA	few	CASSRTPGVEETQYF	TGCGCCAGCAGCCGGACACCAGGGGTGGAAGAGACCCAGTACTTC
TRBJ2-1	TRBV4-1	NA	many	CASSQQLETLGEQFF	TGCGCCAGCAGCCAACAACTAGAAACCCTGGGTGAGCAGTTCTTC
TRBJ2-3	TRBV20-1	TRBD2	many	CSAGERGGSNTQYF	TGCAGTGCGGGGGAGCGGGGGGGCAGTAATACGCAGTATTTT
TRBJ1-5	TRBV6-5	NA	many	CASSYSPGDQPQHF	TGTGCCAGCAGTTACTCTCCCGGGGATCAGCCCCAGCATTTT
TRBJ1-1	TRBV5-6	NA	many	CASSLYTEAFF	TGTGCCAGCAGCTTGTACACTGAAGCTTTCTTT
TRBJ1-2	TRBV7-6	TRBD1	many	CASSLGGGFGYGYTF	TGTGCCAGCAGCTTAGGAGGGGGCTTCGGCTATGGCTACACCTTC
TRBJ2-3	TRBV20-1	TRBD2	NA	CSARNVAGGPDTQYF	TGCAGTGCTAGGAATGTAGCGGGGGGGCCAGATACGCAGTATTTT
TRBJ1-5	TRBV10-2	TRBD1	NA	CASRGQVNQPQHF	TGCGCCAGCAGGGGACAGGTGAATCAGCCCCAGCATTTT
TRBJ2-7	TRBV20-1	NA	many	CSAHRPGMTYEQYF	TGCAGTGCCCACCGCCCGGGAATGACCTACGAGCAGTACTTC
TRBJ2-1	TRBV4-1	NA	many	CASSHKPRLPTADEQFF	TGCGCCAGCAGCCATAAGCCACGCCTCCCTACGGCGGATGAGCAGTTCTTC
TRBJ1-6	TRBV5-1	TRBD1	few	CASSLDTGGTNSPLNF	TGCGCCAGCAGCTTGGATACAGGGGGCACTAATTCACCCCTCAACTTT
TRBJ2-2	TRBV7-7	NA	many	CASSLTSTGELFF	TGTGCCAGCAGCCTAACTAGTACCGGGGAGCTGTTTTTT
TRBJ1-1	TRBV5-1	NA	many	CASSLVRSFVNTEAFF	TGCGCCAGCAGCTTGGTCCGGTCGTTTGTAAACACTGAAGCTTTCTTT
TRBJ2-2	TRBV27	TRBD1	NA	CASRTTGGPGELFF	TGTGCCAGCAGGACCACAGGGGGCCCCGGGGAGCTGTTTTTT
TRBJ2-1	TRBV20-1	TRBD2	NA	CSARAASGSYNEQFF	TGCAGTGCTAGAGCGGCTAGCGGATCCTACAATGAGCAGTTCTTC
TRBJ2-2	TRBV5-1	NA	many	CASSLVGGLNTGELFF	TGCGCCAGCAGCTTGGTTGGAGGGCTGAACACCGGGGAGCTGTTTTTT
TRBJ1-5	TRBV5-5	NA	many	CASSLWGKSNQPQHF	TGTGCCAGCAGCTTGTGGGGGAAAAGCAATCAGCCCCAGCATTTT
TRBJ1-2	TRBV5-1	NA	many	CASSPPFSYGYTF	TGCGCCAGCAGCCCGCCTTTCTCCTATGGCTACACCTTC
TRBJ1-3	TRBV5-1	NA	many	CASSLGGTRGNTIYF	TGCGCCAGCAGCTTGGGGGGGACTCGTGGAAACACCATATATTTT
TRBJ1-1	TRBV27	NA	many	CASSPVRRYSEAFF	TGTGCCAGCAGTCCAGTACGACGGTACTCTGAAGCTTTCTTT
TRBJ1-2	TRBV30	NA	NA	CAWSTPSPTGYTF	TGTGCCTGGAGTACTCCTTCCCCCACGGGCTACACCTTC
TRBJ1-2	TRBV27	NA	NA	CASSLSGEQGNYGYTF	TGTGCCAGCAGTTTATCGGGGGAACAGGGTAACTATGGCTACACCTTC
TRBJ2-7	TRBV7-7	NA	NA	CASSLSIAYEQYF	TGTGCCAGCAGCTTGTCGATAGCCTACGAGCAGTACTTC
TRBJ1-1	TRBV6-6	NA	NA	CASSYSVPGTEAFF	TGTGCCAGCAGTTACTCGGTCCCAGGCACTGAAGCTTTCTTT
TRBJ2-1	TRBV7-3	NA	NA	CASSPQGVSYNEQFF	TGTGCCAGCAGCCCTCAAGGGGTCTCCTACAATGAGCAGTTCTTC
TRBJ1-2	TRBV10-1	NA	many	CASMRGARYGYTF	TGCGCCAGCATGCGGGGGGCGCGTTATGGCTACACCTTC
TRBJ2-6	TRBV6-6	NA	many	CASSRQERGANVLTF	TGTGCCAGCAGTCGACAGGAACGGGGGGCCAACGTCCTGACTTTC
TRBJ2-7	TRBV7-9	TRBD1	many	CASSRQGNPRYEQYF	TGTGCCAGCAGCCGACAGGGAAACCCCCGCTACGAGCAGTACTTC
TRBJ1-4	TRBV21-1	NA	many	CASSTGKGLEKLFF	TGTGCCAGCAGCACGGGCAAGGGGTTAGAAAAACTGTTTTTT
TRBJ1-1	TRBV27	TRBD1	NA	CASRQGPMNTEAFF	TGTGCCAGCAGACAGGGGCCCATGAACACTGAAGCTTTCTTT
TRBJ1-2	TRBV12-3/TRBV12-4	NA	many	CASSFRKVGNYGYTF	TGTGCCAGCAGTTTCAGGAAAGTTGGAAACTATGGCTACACCTTC